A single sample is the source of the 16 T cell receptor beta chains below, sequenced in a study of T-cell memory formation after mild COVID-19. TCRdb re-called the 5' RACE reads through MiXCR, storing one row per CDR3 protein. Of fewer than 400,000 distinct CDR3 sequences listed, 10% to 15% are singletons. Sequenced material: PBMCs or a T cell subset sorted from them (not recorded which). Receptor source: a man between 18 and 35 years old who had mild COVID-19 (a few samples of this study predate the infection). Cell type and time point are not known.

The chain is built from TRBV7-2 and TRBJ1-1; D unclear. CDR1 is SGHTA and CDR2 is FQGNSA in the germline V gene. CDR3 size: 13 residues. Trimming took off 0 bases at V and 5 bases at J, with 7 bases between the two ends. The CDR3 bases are TGTGCCAGCAGCTTAGCAGGGTGGACTGAAGCTTTCTTT. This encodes CASSLAGWTEAFF.

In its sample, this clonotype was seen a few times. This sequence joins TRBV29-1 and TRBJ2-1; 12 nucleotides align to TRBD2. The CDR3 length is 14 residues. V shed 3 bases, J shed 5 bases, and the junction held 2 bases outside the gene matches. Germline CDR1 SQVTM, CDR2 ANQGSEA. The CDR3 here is CSVDGTSGHNEQFF. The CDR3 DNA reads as TGCAGCGTTGATGGGACTAGCGGGCACAATGAGCAGTTCTTC.

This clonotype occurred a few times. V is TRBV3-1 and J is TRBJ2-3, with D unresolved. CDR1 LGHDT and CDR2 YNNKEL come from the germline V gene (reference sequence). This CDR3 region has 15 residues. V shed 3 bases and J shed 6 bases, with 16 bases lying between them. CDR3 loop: CASSQGNNPQDTQYF. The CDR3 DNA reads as TGTGCCAGCAGCCAGGGTAACAACCCCCAGGATACGCAGTATTTT.

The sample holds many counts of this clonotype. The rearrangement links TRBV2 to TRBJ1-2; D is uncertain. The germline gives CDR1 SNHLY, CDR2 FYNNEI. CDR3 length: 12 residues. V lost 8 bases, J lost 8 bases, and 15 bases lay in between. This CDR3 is CASGWTLGGYTF. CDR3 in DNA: TGTGCCAGCGGATGGACTTTGGGGGGCTACACCTTC.

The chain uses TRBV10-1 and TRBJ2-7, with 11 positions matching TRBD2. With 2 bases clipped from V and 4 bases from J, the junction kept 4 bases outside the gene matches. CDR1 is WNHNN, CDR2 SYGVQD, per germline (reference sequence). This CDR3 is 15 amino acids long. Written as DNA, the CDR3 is TGCGCCAGCAGTGAGGGGACTAGCGGCCTTTACGAGCAGTACTTC. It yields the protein CASSEGTSGLYEQYF.

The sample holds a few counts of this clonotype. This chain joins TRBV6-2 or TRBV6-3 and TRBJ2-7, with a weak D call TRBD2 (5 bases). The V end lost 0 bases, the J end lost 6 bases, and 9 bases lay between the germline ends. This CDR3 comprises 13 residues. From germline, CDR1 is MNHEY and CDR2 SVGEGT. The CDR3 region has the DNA TGTGCCAGCAGTTACTCCGGGAACTTCGAGCAGTACTTC. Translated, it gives CASSYSGNFEQYF.

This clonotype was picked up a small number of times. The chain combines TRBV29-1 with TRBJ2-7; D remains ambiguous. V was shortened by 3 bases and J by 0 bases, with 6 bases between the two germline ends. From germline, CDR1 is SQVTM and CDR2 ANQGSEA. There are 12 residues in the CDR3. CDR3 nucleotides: TGCAGCGTTGATCTGGGCTCCTACGAGCAGTACTTC. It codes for CSVDLGSYEQYF.

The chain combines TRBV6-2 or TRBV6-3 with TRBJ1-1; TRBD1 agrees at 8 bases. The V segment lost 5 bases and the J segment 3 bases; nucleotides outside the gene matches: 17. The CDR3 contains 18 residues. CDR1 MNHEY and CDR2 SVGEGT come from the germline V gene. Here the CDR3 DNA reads TGTGCCAGCAGTCCCCCCGACAGGGGAAGGTATTGGGACACTGAAGCTTTCTTT. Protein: CASSPPDRGRYWDTEAFF.

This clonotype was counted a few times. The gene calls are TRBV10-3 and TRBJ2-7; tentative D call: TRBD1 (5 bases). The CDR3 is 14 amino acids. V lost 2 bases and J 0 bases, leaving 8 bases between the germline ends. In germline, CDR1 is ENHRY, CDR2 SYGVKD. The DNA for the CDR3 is TGTGCCATCAGTGAGGGACATAGCTCCTACGAGCAGTACTTC. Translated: CAISEGHSSYEQYF.

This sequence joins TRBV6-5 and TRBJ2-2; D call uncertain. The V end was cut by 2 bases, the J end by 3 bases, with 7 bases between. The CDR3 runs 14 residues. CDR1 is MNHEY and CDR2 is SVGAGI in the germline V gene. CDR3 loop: CASSYNRDTGELFF. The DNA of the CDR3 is TGTGCCAGCAGTTACAATCGGGACACCGGGGAGCTGTTTTTT.

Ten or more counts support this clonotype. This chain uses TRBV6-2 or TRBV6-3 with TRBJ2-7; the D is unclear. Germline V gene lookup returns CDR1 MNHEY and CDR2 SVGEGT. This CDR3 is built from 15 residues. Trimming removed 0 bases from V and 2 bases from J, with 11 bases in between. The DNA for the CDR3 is TGTGCCAGCAGTTACTCTCCGGAGCAGCCCTACGAGCAGTACTTC. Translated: CASSYSPEQPYEQYF.

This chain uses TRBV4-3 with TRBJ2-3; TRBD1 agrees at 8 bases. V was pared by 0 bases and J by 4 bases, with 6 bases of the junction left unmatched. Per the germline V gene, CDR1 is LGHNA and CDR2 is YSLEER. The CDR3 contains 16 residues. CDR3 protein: CASSQDGQGMADTQYF. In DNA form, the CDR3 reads TGCGCCAGCAGCCAAGACGGACAGGGTATGGCAGATACGCAGTATTTT.

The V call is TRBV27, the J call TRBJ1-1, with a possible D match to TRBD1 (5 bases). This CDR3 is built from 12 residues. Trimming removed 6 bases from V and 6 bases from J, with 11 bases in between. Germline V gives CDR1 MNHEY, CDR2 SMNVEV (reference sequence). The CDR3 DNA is TGTGCCAGCAGCCAGGGAGCGGCTGAAGCTTTCTTT. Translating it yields CASSQGAAEAFF.

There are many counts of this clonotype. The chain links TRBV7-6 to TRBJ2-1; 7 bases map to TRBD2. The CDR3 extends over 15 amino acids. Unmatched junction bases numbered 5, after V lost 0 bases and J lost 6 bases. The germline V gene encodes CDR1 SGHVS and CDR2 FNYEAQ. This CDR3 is CASSLAWGRGNEQFF. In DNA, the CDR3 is TGTGCCAGCAGCTTAGCGTGGGGGAGGGGCAATGAGCAGTTCTTC.

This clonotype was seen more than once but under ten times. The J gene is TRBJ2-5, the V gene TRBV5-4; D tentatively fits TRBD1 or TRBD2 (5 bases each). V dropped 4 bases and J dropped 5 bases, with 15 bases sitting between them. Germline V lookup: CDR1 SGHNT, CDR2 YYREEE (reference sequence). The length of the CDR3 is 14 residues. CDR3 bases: TGTGCCAGCAGCGAGACGGGGCACAGGGAGACCCAGTACTTC. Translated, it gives CASSETGHRETQYF.

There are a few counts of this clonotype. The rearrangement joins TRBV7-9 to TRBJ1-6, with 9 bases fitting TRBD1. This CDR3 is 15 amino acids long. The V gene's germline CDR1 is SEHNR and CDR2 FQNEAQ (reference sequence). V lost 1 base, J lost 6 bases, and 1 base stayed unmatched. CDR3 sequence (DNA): TGTGCCAGCAGCTTAGGGACAGGGGCTAATTCACCCCTCCACTTT. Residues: CASSLGTGANSPLHF.